The 26 T cell receptor beta chains below all came from one sample that was sequenced in a study of shared clonotypes between healthy human individuals (dated by TCRdb to between 2020 and 2021). The library came from the immunoSEQ multiplex PCR assay. What TCRdb holds here is the immuneACCESS table cut down to in-frame rearrangements. Part of the clones is not present; checked against another copy, under half of the missing clones reflect an unresolved V gene, and the others are unexplained. The sample table shows about 2 million clones, and 90% to 95% are seen once. The ten top clones hold roughly 0.13% of the sample. Sequences were obtained from naive CD4+ T cells sorted from blood. Reading the label with the study, this specimen's cell subset or site is: CD45RA+ positively selected. The source is a man between 18 and 35 years old in good health.

The CDR3 spells CASSQDMARPYNEQFF. In DNA form, the CDR3 reads TGCGCCAGCAGCCAAGATATGGCCCGACCCTACAATGAGCAGTTCTTC. The rearrangement joins TRBV4-3 to TRBJ2-1, with D unresolved. Germline V gene lookup returns CDR1 LGHNA and CDR2 YSLEER. The V and J ends lost 0 bases and 2 bases respectively, with 11 bases between them. The CDR3 totals 16 residues.

This sequence joins TRBV21-1 and TRBJ2-7; the table calls TRBD2, which could not be checked here. TRBV21-1 is marked as a pseudogene. The CDR3 loop spans 13 amino acids. The CDR3 sequence: CASSKAEAFEQYF. The DNA of the CDR3 is TGTGCCAGCAGCAAAGCCGAGGCTTTTGAGCAGTACTTC.

The chain employs TRBV28 and TRBJ1-6, with 8 bases that match TRBD1. The ends lost 5 bases at V and 6 bases at J; junction bases unmatched: 9. CDR1 is MDHEN, CDR2 SYDVKM, per germline. The CDR3 runs 16 residues. Written as DNA, the CDR3 is TGTGCCAGCAGTCTTGCGACAGGGGCAAGTAATTCACCCCTCCACTTT. It translates to CASSLATGASNSPLHF.

This clone appeared once. This chain links TRBV2 with TRBJ1-5; D gene ambiguous. The germline V gene has CDR1 SNHLY and CDR2 FYNNEI. V was clipped by 4 bases and J by 0 bases, with 13 bases between them. The CDR3 sequence is 16 residues long. The CDR3 DNA is TGTGCCAGCAGTGGGGAAAGCCCCTTTAGCAATCAGCCCCAGCATTTT. The encoded protein is CASSGESPFSNQPQHF.

The chain couples TRBV6-1 to TRBJ2-3; 12 nucleotides line up with TRBD2. This CDR3 comprises 15 residues. V shed 6 bases, J shed 6 bases, and the junction held 7 bases outside the gene matches. Germline assignment: CDR1 MNHNS and CDR2 SASEGT. The CDR3 protein is CASRHGLAGPDTQYF. CDR3 bases: TGTGCCAGCAGGCATGGACTAGCGGGACCCGATACGCAGTATTTT.

V is TRBV30 and J is TRBJ1-5, with TRBD1 matching 7 bases. Germline values: CDR1 GTSNPN, CDR2 SVGIG (reference sequence). This CDR3 region has 18 residues. V was clipped by 0 bases and J by 1 base; unmatched bases: 12. The CDR3 nucleotides read TGTGCCTGGAGTGTAAGTCGATCCGGGACAGCCAGCAATCAGCCCCAGCATTTT. Encoded protein: CAWSVSRSGTASNQPQHF.

The V and J genes are TRBV2 and TRBJ2-2; D remains unclear. Trimming left V 1 base short and J 8 bases short, with 11 bases between. Germline V CDR1 and CDR2: SNHLY, FYNNEI. This CDR3 has 14 amino acids. The CDR3 DNA reads TGTGCCAGCAGTGAAGGTGGAAGGGCTGGGGAGCTGTTTTTT. It is translated as CASSEGGRAGELFF.

This chain links TRBV5-1 with TRBJ2-7; 8 bases line up with TRBD1. With 3 bases clipped from V and 0 bases from J, the junction kept 8 bases outside the gene matches. This CDR3 comprises 16 residues. Germline CDR1 SGHRS, CDR2 YFSETQ. The CDR3 DNA reads TGCGCCAGCAGCTCCTCCCCGACAGGGGCCTCCTACGAGCAGTACTTC. Amino acid sequence: CASSSSPTGASYEQYF. The full variable domain, with the rest looked up from reference TRBV5-1 and TRBJ2-7, is KAGVTQTPRYLIKTRGQQVTLSCSPISGHRSVSWYQQTPGQGLQFLFEYFSETQRNKGNFPGRFSGRQFSNSRSEMNVSTLELGDSALYLCASSSSPTGASYEQYFGPGTRLTVT.

The J gene is TRBJ2-3, the V gene TRBV6-5; 10 bases fit TRBD2. Trimming removed 2 bases from V and 3 bases from J; junction bases left unmatched: 5. This CDR3 is 16 amino acids long. Per germline, CDR1 MNHEY and CDR2 SVGAGI. CDR3 amino acids: CASSYTGTSATDTQYF. Here the CDR3 DNA reads TGTGCCAGCAGTTACACCGGGACTAGCGCGACAGATACGCAGTATTTT.

CDR3 in amino acids: CASSSGLYNEQFF. CDR3 sequence (DNA): TGTGCCAGCAGCTCCGGACTCTACAATGAGCAGTTCTTC. V gene TRBV7-6 combines with J gene TRBJ2-1, with TRBD2 as a possible D gene (5 bases). CDR1 SGHVS and CDR2 FNYEAQ come from the germline V gene. CDR3 length: 13 residues. Trimming removed 4 bases from V and 3 bases from J, with 7 bases in between.

The chain carries TRBV6-5 and TRBJ2-7, with TRBD2 as a possible D gene (5 bases). The CDR3 runs to 15 residues. Germline V gene lookup returns CDR1 MNHEY and CDR2 SVGAGI. Trimming left V 0 bases short and J 2 bases short, with 11 bases between. The CDR3 region is CASSYSNYGAYEQYF. The CDR3 coding sequence is TGTGCCAGCAGTTACTCGAACTACGGGGCCTACGAGCAGTACTTC.

The rearrangement joins TRBV19 to TRBJ2-5; D is uncertain. Germline CDR1 LNHDA, CDR2 SQIVND (reference sequence). This CDR3 region has 17 residues. V shed 4 bases and J shed 0 bases, with 18 bases lying between them. The CDR3 is CASSKVRPLGNQETQYF. The CDR3 DNA reads TGTGCCAGTAGTAAAGTGAGGCCGCTTGGGAACCAAGAGACCCAGTACTTC.

The genes are TRBV10-1 and TRBJ1-4, with TRBD1 identical over 12 bases. This CDR3 is built from 15 residues. CDR1 is WNHNN and CDR2 is SYGVQD in the germline V gene (reference sequence). The J segment lost 8 bases and the V segment lost 6 bases, leaving 7 bases of the junction unmatched. CDR3 residues: CASRFRDRGREKLFF. The DNA for the CDR3 is TGCGCCAGCAGATTCCGGGACAGGGGGCGAGAAAAACTGTTTTTT.

The gene calls are TRBV5-5 and TRBJ2-7, with a weak D call TRBD2 (5 bases). Trimming left V 4 bases short and J 2 bases short, with 13 bases between. The CDR3 has 14 residues. The V gene's germline CDR1 is SGHKS and CDR2 YYEKEE (reference sequence). The CDR3 DNA reads as TGTGCCAGCAGCATCGGACTTGGGCCCTACGAGCAGTACTTC. As protein: CASSIGLGPYEQYF.

The chain couples TRBV5-1 to TRBJ2-1; D gene unclear. Germline V gene lookup returns CDR1 SGHRS and CDR2 YFSETQ. The CDR3 loop spans 14 amino acids. Trimming removed 4 bases from V and 2 bases from J, with 10 bases in between. The CDR3 sequence is CASSLDTAYNEQFF. DNA for the CDR3: TGCGCCAGCAGCCTCGACACAGCCTACAATGAGCAGTTCTTC.

As regards this clone: This clone may be a read error of a much larger clone one base away. J is TRBJ1-4 and V is TRBV30; weak D call: TRBD1 (6 bases). Germline V gives CDR1 GTSNPN, CDR2 SVGIG (reference sequence). Trimming pared 2 bases from V and 6 bases from J, leaving 7 bases between. CDR3 size: 12 residues. For the CDR3, the DNA is TGTGCCTGGAGTCGACAGGATGAAAAACTGTTTTTT. Translated, it gives CAWSRQDEKLFF.

V and J are TRBV10-2 and TRBJ2-5; TRBD1 aligns across 11 bases. Germline assignment: CDR1 WSHSY and CDR2 SAAADI. The V segment lost 0 bases and the J segment 7 bases; nucleotides outside the gene matches: 1. The CDR3 is 14 residues long. CDR3 sequence (DNA): TGCGCCAGCAGTGAGTCGGGGACAGGGGGGACCCAGTACTTC. Its translation is CASSESGTGGTQYF.

The chain employs TRBV7-2 and TRBJ2-1, with 13 positions matching TRBD2. Germline values: CDR1 SGHTA, CDR2 FQGNSA. This CDR3 spans 17 amino acids. V was clipped by 5 bases and J by 9 bases; unmatched bases: 13. CDR3 bases: TGTGCCAGCAGCCCATGGACTAGCGGGAGTTTAAAAGGTGAGCAGTTCTTC. Its translation: CASSPWTSGSLKGEQFF.

This chain uses TRBV10-2 with TRBJ1-2, with D perhaps matching TRBD1 (6 bases). The V gene's germline CDR1 is WSHSY and CDR2 SAAADI. There are 15 residues in the CDR3. V was pared by 1 base and J by 6 bases, with 15 bases between. CDR3 protein: CASSEFRTDFNGYTF. CDR3 bases: TGCGCCAGCAGTGAGTTCCGGACAGACTTTAATGGCTACACCTTC.

This sequence joins TRBV21-1 and TRBJ1-1. TRBV21-1 counts as a pseudogene. This CDR3 has 13 residues. The CDR3 sequence: CASSKPRQTEAFF. The CDR3, as DNA: TGTGCCAGCAGCAAACCGAGGCAGACTGAAGCTTTCTTT.

This clone was seen more than once but under ten times. J is TRBJ1-6 and V is TRBV10-3, with TRBD1 as a possible D gene (6 bases). CDR3 length: 13 residues. Per the germline V gene, CDR1 is ENHRY and CDR2 is SYGVKD. The V and J ends lost 2 bases and 7 bases respectively, with 6 bases between them. CDR3 protein: CAISEDRNSPLHF. CDR3 DNA sequence: TGTGCCATCAGTGAGGACAGGAATTCACCCCTCCACTTT.

The DNA for the CDR3 is TGTGCCAGCAGCCCGAGGGCACAGGGAGGGGCGACTGAAGCTTTCTTT. It codes for CASSPRAQGGATEAFF. V gene TRBV9 combines with J gene TRBJ1-1; TRBD1 might be the D (6 bases). The ends were cut back, 4 bases at V and 5 bases at J, with 21 bases in the middle. From germline, CDR1 is SGDLS and CDR2 YYNGEE. The CDR3 runs 16 residues.

In DNA form, the CDR3 reads TGTGCCAGCAGCTTTAGACAGGGGAGCAATGGAGTGCGGGAGCAGTACTTC. Translating it yields CASSFRQGSNGVREQYF. The chain employs TRBV5-5 and TRBJ2-7; 8 nucleotides match TRBD1. This CDR3 has 17 amino acids. The germline V gene has CDR1 SGHKS and CDR2 YYEKEE (reference sequence). Trimming took 2 bases from V and 7 from J; bases not matched to a gene: 17.

V and J are TRBV4-3 and TRBJ1-1; D unclear. Germline CDR1 is LGHNA and CDR2 is YSLEER. This CDR3 has 15 amino acids. Trimming shortened V by 0 bases and J by 5 bases, and 13 bases separated the two germline ends. The CDR3 protein is CASSQEKGLGTEAFF. The CDR3, as DNA: TGCGCCAGCAGCCAAGAGAAGGGATTGGGGACTGAAGCTTTCTTT.

The chain recombines TRBV19 with TRBJ2-7, with 8 bases lining up with TRBD1. The germline gives CDR1 LNHDA, CDR2 SQIVND (reference sequence). This CDR3 contains 14 residues. The V gene end was trimmed by 5 bases and the J gene end by 6 bases; junction bases not matched to a gene: 9. In DNA form, the CDR3 reads TGTGCCAGTAGTTTCCCGGACAGGGCAGGCGAGCAGTACTTC. Amino acid sequence: CASSFPDRAGEQYF.

The chain combines TRBV7-2 with TRBJ2-5; 7 nucleotides match TRBD2. J was trimmed by 0 bases and V by 5 bases; bases with no gene match: 9. CDR1 SGHTA and CDR2 FQGNSA come from the germline V gene. The CDR3 runs to 16 residues. The CDR3 region is CASSLETSPYQETQYF. CDR3 nucleotide sequence: TGTGCCAGCAGCCTTGAGACTAGCCCGTACCAAGAGACCCAGTACTTC.